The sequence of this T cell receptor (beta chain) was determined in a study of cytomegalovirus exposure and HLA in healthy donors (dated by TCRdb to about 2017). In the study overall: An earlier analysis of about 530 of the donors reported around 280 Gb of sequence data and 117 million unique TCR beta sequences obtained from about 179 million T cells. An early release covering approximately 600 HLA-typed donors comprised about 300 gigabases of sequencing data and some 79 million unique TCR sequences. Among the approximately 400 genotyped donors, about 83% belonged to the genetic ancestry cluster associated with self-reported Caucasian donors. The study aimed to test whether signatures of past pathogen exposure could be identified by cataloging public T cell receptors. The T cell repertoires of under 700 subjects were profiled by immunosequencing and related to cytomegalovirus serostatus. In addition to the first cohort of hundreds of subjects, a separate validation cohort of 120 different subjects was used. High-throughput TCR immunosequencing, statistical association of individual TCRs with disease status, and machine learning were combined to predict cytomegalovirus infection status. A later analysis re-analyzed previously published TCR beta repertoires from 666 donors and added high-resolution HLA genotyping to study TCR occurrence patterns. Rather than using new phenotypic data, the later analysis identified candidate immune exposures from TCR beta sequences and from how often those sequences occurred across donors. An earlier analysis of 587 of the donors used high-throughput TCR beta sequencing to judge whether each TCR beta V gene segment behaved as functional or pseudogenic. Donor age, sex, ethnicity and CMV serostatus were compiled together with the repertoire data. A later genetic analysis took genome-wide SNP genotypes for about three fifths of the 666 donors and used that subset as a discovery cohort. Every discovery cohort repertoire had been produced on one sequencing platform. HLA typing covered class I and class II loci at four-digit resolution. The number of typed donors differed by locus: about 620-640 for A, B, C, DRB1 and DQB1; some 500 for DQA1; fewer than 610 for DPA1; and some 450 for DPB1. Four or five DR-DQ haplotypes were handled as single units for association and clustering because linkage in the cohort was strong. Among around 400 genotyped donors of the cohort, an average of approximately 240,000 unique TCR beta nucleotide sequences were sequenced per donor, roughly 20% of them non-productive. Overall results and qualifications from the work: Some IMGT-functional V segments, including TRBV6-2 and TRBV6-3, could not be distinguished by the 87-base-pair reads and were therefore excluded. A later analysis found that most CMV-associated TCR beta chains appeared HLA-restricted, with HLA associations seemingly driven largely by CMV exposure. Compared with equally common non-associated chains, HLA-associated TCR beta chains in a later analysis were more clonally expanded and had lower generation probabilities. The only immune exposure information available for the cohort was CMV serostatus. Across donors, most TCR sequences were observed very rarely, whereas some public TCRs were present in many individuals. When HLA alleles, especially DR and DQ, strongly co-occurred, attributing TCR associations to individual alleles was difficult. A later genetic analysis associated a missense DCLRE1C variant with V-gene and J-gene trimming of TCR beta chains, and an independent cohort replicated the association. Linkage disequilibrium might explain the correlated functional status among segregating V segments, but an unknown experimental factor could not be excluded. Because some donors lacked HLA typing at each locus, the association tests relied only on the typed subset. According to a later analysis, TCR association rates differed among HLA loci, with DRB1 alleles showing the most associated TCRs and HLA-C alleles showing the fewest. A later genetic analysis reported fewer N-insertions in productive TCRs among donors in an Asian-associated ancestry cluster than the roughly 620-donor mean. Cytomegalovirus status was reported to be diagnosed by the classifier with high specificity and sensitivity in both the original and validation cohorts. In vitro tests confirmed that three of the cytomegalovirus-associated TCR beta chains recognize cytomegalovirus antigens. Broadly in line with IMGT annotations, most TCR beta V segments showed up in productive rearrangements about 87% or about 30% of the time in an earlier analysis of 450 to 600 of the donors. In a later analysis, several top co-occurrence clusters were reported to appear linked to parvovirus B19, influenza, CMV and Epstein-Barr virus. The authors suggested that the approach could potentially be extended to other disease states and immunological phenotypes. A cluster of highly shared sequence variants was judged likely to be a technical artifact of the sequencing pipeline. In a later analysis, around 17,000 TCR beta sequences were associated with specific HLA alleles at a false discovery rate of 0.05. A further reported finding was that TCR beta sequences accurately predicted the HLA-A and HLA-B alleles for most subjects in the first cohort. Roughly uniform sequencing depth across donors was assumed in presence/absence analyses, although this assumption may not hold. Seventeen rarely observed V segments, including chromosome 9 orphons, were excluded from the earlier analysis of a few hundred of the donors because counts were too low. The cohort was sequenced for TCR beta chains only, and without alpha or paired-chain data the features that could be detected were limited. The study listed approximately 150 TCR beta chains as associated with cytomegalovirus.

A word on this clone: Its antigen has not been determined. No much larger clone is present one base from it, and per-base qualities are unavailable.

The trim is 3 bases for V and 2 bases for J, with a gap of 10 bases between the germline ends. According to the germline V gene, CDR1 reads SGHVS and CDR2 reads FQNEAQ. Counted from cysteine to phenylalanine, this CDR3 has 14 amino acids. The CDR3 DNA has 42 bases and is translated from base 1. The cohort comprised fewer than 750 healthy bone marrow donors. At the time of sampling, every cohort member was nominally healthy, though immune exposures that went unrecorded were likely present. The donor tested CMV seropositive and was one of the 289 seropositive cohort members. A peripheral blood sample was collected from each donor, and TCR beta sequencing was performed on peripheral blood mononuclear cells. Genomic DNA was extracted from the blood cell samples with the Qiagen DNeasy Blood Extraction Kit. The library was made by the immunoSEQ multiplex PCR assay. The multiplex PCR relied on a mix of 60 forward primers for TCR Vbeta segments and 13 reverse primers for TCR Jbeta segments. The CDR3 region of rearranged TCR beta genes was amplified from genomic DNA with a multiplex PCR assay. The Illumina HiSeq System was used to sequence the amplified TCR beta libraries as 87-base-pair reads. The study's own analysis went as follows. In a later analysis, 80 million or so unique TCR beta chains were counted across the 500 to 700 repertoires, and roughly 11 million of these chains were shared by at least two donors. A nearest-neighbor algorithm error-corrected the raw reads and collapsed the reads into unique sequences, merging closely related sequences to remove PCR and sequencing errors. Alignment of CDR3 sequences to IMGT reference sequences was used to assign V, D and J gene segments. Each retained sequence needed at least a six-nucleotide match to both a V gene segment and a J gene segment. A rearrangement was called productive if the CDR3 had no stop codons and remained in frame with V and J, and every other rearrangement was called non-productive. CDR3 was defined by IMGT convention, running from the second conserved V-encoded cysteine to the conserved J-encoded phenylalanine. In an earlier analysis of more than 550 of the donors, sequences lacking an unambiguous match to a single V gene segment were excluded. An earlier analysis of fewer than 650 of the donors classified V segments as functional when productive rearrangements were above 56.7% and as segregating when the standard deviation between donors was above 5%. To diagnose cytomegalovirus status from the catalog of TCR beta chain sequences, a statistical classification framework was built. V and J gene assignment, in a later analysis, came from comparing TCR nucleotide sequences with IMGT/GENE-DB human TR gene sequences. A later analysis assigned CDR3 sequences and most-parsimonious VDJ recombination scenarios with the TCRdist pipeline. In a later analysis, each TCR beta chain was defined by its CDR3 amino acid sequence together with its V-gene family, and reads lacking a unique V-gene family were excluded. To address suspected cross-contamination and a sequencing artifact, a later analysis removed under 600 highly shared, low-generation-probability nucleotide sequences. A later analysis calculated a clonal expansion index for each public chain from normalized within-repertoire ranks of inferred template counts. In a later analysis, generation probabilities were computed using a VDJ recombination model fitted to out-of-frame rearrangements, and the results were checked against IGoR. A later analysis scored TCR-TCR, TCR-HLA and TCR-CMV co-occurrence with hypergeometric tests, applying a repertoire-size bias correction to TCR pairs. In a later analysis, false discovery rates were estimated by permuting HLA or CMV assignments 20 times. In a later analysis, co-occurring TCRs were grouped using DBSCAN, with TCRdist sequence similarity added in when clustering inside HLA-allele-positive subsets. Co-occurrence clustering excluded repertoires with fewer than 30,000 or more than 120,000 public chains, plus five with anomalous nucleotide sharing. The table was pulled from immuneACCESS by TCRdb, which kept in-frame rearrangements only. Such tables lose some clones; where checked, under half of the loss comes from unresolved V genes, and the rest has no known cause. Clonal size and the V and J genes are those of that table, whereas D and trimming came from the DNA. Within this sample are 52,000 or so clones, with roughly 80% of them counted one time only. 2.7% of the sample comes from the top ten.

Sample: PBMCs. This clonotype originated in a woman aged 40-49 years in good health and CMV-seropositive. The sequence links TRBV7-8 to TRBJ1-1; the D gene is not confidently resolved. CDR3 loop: CASSFRKINTEAFF. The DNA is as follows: TGTGCCAGCAGCTTCAGGAAGATAAACACTGAAGCTTTCTTT.